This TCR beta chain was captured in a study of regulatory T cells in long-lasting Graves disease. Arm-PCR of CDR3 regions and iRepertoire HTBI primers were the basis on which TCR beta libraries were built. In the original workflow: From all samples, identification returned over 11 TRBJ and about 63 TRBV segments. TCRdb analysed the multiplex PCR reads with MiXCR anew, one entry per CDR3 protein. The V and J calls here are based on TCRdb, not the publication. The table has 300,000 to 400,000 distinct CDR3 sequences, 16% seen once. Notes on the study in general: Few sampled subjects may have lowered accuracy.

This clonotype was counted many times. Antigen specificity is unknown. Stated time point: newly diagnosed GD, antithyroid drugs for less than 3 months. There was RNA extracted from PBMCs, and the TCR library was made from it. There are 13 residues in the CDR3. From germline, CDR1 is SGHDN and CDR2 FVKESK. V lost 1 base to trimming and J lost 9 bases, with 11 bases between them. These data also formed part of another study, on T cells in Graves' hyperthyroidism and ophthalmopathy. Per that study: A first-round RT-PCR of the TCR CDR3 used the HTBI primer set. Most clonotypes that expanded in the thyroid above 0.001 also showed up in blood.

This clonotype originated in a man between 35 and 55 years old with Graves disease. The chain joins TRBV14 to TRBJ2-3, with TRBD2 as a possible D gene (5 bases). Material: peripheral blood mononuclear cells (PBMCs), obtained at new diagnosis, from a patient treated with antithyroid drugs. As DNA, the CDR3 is TGTGCCAGCAGCCAAGGGCGGGCCGCCACGCAGTATTTT. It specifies CASSQGRAATQYF.